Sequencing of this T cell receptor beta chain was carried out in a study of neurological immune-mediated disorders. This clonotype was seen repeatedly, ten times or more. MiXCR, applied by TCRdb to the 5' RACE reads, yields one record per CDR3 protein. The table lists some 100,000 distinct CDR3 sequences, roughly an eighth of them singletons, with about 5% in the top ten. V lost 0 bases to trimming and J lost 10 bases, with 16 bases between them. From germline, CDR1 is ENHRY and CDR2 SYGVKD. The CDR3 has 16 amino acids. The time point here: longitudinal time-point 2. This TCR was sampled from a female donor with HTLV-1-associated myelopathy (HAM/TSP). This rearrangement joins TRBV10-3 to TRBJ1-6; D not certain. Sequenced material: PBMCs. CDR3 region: CAISESYLRGNSPLHF. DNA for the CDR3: TGTGCCATCAGTGAGTCATACTTACGGGGTAACTCACCCCTCCACTTT.